This T cell receptor (beta chain) was identified during a study of T-cell memory formation after mild COVID-19. Study-wide background: Most TCR clusters belonged to a single donor.

This clonotype showed up just a few times. TCRdb itself ran the 5' RACE reads through MiXCR, one entry per CDR3 protein. The sample holds about 400,000 distinct CDR3 sequences, approximately 24% seen once. The receptor was isolated from an adult woman who had mild COVID-19 (a few samples of this study predate the infection). Cell type and time point are not known. Sample: PBMCs or a T cell subset sorted from them (not recorded which).

CDR3 sequence reads: CASSYSRGSDTQYF. The DNA of the CDR3 is TGTGCCAGCAGTTACTCGAGAGGGTCAGATACGCAGTATTTT. V usage is TRBV6-5 and J usage is TRBJ2-3; D perhaps matches TRBD2 (5 bases). V lost 0 bases and J 4 bases, leaving 8 bases between the germline ends. Germline V lookup: CDR1 MNHEY, CDR2 SVGAGI. CDR3 length: 14 amino acids.